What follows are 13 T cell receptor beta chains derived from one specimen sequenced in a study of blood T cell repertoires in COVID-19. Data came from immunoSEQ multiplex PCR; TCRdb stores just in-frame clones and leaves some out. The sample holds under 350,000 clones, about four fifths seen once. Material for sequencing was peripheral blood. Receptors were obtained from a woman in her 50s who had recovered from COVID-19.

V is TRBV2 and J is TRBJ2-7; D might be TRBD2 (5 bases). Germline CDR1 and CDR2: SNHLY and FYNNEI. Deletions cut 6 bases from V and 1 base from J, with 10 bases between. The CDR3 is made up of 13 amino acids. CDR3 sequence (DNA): TGTGCCAGCAGGGACTTTATTTCCTACGAGCAGTACTTC. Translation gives CASRDFISYEQYF.

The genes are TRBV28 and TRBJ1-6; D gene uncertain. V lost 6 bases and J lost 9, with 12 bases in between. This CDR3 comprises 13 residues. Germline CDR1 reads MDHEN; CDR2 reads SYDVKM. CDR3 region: CASSEGKVSPLHF. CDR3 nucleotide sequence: TGTGCCAGCAGCGAGGGAAAGGTTTCACCCCTCCACTTT.

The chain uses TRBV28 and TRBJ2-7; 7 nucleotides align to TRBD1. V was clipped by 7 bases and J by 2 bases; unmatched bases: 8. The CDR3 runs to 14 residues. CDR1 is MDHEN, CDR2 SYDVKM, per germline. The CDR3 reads CASKRQGRPYEQYF. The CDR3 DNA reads TGTGCCAGCAAAAGACAGGGAAGGCCCTACGAGCAGTACTTC.

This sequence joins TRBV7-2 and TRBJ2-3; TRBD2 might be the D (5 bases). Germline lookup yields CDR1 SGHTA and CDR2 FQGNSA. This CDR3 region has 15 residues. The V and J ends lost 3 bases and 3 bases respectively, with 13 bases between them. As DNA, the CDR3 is TGTGCCAGCAGCTTTTTCGCCGGGGAAACAGATACGCAGTATTTT. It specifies CASSFFAGETDTQYF.

The CDR3 DNA reads TGTGCCAGCAGCCGACTAGCCGCCGGGGAGCTGTTTTTT. This encodes CASSRLAAGELFF. The chain carries TRBV3-1 (or the pseudogene TRBV3-2) and TRBJ2-2; TRBD2 matches 7 bases. The CDR3 runs 13 residues. The germline CDR1 and CDR2 sequences are LGHDT and YNNKEL (reference sequence). With 4 bases clipped from V and 6 bases from J, the junction kept 2 bases outside the gene matches.

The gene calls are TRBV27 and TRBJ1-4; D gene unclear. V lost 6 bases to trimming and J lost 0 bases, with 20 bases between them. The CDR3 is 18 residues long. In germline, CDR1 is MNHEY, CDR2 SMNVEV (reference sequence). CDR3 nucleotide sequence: TGTGCCAGCAGACCCCAAGTCTCAACCCAGGCAACTAATGAAAAACTGTTTTTT. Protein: CASRPQVSTQATNEKLFF.

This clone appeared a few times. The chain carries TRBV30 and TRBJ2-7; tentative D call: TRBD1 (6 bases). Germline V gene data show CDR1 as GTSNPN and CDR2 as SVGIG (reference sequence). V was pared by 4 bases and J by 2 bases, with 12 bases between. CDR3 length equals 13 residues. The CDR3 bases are TGTGCCTGGAACCGACAGGCCGCCTACGAGCAGTACTTC. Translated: CAWNRQAAYEQYF. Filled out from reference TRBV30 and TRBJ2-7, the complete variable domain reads SQTIHQWPATLVQPVGSPLSLECTVEGTSNPNLYWYRQAAGRGLQLLFYSVGIGQISSEVPQNLSASRPQDRQFILSSKKLLLSDSGFYLCAWNRQAAYEQYFGPGTRLTVT.

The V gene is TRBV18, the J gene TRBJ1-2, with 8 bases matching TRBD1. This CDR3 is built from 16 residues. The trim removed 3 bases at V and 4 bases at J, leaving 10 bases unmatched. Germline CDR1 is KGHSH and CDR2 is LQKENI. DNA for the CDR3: TGTGCCAGCTCACCCGCCTTTGGACAGGGTGGCTATGGCTACACCTTC. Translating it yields CASSPAFGQGGYGYTF.

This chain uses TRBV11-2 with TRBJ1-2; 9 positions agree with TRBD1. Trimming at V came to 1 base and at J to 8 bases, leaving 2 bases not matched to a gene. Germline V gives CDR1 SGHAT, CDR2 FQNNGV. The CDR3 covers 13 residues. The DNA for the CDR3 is TGTGCCAGCAGCTTAGGACAGGGGGTAGGCTACACCTTC. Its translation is CASSLGQGVGYTF. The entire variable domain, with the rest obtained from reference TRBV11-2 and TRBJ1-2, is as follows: EAGVAQSPRYKIIEKRQSVAFWCNPISGHATLYWYQQILGQGPKLLIQFQNNGVVDDSQLPKDRFSAERLKGVDSTLKIQPAKLEDSAVYLCASSLGQGVGYTFGSGTRLTVV.

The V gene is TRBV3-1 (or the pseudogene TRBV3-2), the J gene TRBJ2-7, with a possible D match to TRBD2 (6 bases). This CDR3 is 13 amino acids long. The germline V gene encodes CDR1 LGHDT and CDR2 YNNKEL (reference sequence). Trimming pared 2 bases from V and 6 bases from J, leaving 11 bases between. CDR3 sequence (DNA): TGTGCCAGCAGCCAAAGGGGTAGCGGCGAGCAGTACTTC. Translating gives CASSQRGSGEQYF.

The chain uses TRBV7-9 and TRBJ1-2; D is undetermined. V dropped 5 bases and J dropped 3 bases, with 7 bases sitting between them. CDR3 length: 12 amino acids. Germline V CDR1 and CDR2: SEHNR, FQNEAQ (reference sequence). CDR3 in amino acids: CASSAEDYGYTF. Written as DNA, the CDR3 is TGTGCCAGCAGCGCCGAGGACTATGGCTACACCTTC.

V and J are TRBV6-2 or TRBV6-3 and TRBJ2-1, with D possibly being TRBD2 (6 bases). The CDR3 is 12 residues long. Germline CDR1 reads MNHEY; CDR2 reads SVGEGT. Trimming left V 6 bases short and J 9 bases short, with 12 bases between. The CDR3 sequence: CASSRLVGEQFF. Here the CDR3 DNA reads TGTGCCAGCAGCCGACTAGTCGGTGAGCAGTTCTTC.

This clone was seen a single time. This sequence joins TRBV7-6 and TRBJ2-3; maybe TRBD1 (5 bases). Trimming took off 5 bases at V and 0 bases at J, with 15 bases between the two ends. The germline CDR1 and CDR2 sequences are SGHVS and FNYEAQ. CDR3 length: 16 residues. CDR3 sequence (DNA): TGTGCCAGCAGCGGAAGGACAAAACCCAGCACAGATACGCAGTATTTT. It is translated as CASSGRTKPSTDTQYF.